The 17 T cell receptor beta chains presented below share a single source sample, sequenced in a study of cytomegalovirus exposure and HLA in healthy donors. Vbeta (60) and Jbeta (13) primers were used in the PCR. Libraries were prepared by immunoSEQ multiplex PCR; TCRdb keeps only in-frame clonotypes and omits some of them. The data show 36,000 or so clones, more than 65% seen once. The sequenced sample consisted of PBMCs. The receptor source for this set is a woman younger than 30 in good health and CMV-seronegative.

The chain carries TRBV6-1 and TRBJ1-5; D ambiguous. The V gene lost 2 bases and the J gene lost 3 bases, with 8 bases spanning the gap. The CDR3 consists of 14 residues. In germline, CDR1 is MNHNS, CDR2 SASEGT. CDR3 region: CASSESGTNQPQHF. The DNA for the CDR3 is TGTGCCAGCAGTGAATCGGGAACCAATCAGCCCCAGCATTTT.

The chain is built from TRBV19 and TRBJ2-1; 10 positions match TRBD2. Trimming removed 3 bases from V and 8 bases from J; junction bases left unmatched: 7. The CDR3 is 15 residues long. Germline assignment: CDR1 LNHDA and CDR2 SQIVND (reference sequence). The DNA of the CDR3 is TGTGCCAGTAGTATCCGAGCGGGAGGGACCGATGAGCAGTTCTTC. This gives the protein CASSIRAGGTDEQFF.

This chain uses TRBV7-6 with TRBJ2-1; TRBD2 matches 7 bases. Germline V gene sequence: CDR1 SGHVS, CDR2 FNYEAQ. CDR3 length equals 19 residues. Unmatched junction bases numbered 12, after V lost 1 base and J lost 0 bases. The chain's CDR3 is CASSLERGVGVSSYNEQFF. Here the CDR3 DNA reads TGTGCCAGCAGCTTAGAGCGGGGCGTGGGCGTGAGCTCCTACAATGAGCAGTTCTTC.

With regard to this clone: At one end the junction does not follow the germline gene, possibly because of a read error. The V gene is TRBV7-9, the J gene TRBJ2-7; 11 bases align to TRBD2. The CDR3 covers 15 residues. Per the germline V gene, CDR1 is SEHNR and CDR2 is FQNEAQ (reference sequence). The CDR3 reads CSSSLAGGGPYEQYF. CDR3 bases: TGTTCCAGCAGCTTAGCGGGAGGGGGACCCTACGAGCAGTACTTC.

The chain is built from TRBV6-6 and TRBJ2-2; 11 nucleotides agree with TRBD2. The CDR3 has 16 amino acids. The germline gives CDR1 MNHNY, CDR2 SVGAGI (reference sequence). Trimming removed 5 bases from V and 4 bases from J; junction bases left unmatched: 6. CDR3 in DNA: TGTGCCAGCAGTCCCGGGACTAGCGGACTCACCGGGGAGCTGTTTTTT. It translates to CASSPGTSGLTGELFF.

For this clone: Other DNA sequences in the sample encode the same CDR3. This chain connects TRBV25-1 to TRBJ2-6; 7 bases are shared with TRBD2. CDR1 MGHDK and CDR2 SYGVNS come from the germline V gene. Unmatched junction bases numbered 3, after V lost 1 base and J lost 3 bases. The CDR3 is 16 residues long. CDR3 amino acids: CASSESERDGANVLTF. The CDR3 coding sequence is TGTGCCAGCAGTGAATCTGAGCGGGATGGGGCCAACGTCCTGACTTTC.

The rearrangement joins TRBV7-2 to TRBJ2-1; TRBD2 matches 10 bases. CDR3 length equals 15 residues. V shed 2 bases, J shed 9 bases, and the junction held 7 bases outside the gene matches. Germline CDR1 is SGHTA and CDR2 is FQGNSA. The chain's CDR3 is CASSLRLAGVGEQFF. The CDR3 region has the DNA TGTGCCAGCAGCTTACGCCTAGCGGGGGTGGGTGAGCAGTTCTTC.

This chain uses TRBV19 with TRBJ1-2; D is uncertain. The germline V and J ends were trimmed by 10 bases and 3 bases, with 15 bases remaining between them. Germline CDR1 reads LNHDA; CDR2 reads SQIVND (reference sequence). The CDR3 totals 13 residues. The CDR3 spells CATSSGLDYGYTF. The CDR3 bases are TGTGCCACCAGTTCGGGGTTGGACTATGGCTACACCTTC.

The V and J genes are TRBV7-9 and TRBJ2-5, with TRBD2 as a possible D gene (5 bases). The CDR3 loop spans 12 amino acids. V lost 7 bases to trimming and J lost 7 bases, with 13 bases between them. Germline assignment: CDR1 SEHNR and CDR2 FQNEAQ (reference sequence). CDR3 region: CASTTTGGTQYF. In DNA, the CDR3 is TGTGCCAGCACGACAACCGGAGGGACCCAGTACTTC.

A note on this clone: The junction and the germline gene differ at one end; a read error may be behind it. CDR3 sequence (DNA): TGTACCAGCAGCTTAACAGGGAACACCGGGGAGCTGTTTTTT. Protein: CTSSLTGNTGELFF. This chain joins TRBV7-9 and TRBJ2-2; D possibly corresponds to TRBD1 (5 bases). CDR1 and CDR2 from the germline V gene are SEHNR and FQNEAQ (reference sequence). This CDR3 has 14 amino acids.

Comment on this clone: Mismatch with germline at one junction end may stem from a read error. V usage is TRBV6-5 and J usage is TRBJ2-7; D gene ambiguous. CDR1 MNHEY and CDR2 SVGAGI come from the germline V gene. This CDR3 has 13 amino acids. The CDR3 reads CASSFLYSHEQYF. CDR3 nucleotide sequence: TGTGCCAGCAGTTTCTTATACTCCCACGAGCAGTACTTC.

V is TRBV30 and J is TRBJ1-2; possibly TRBD1 for D (6 bases). Germline V gene lookup returns CDR1 GTSNPN and CDR2 SVGIG (reference sequence). The CDR3 spans 11 residues. The germline V and J ends were trimmed by 8 bases and 7 bases, with 14 bases remaining between them. Here the CDR3 reads CADSRGGGYTF. CDR3 sequence (DNA): TGTGCCGACTCCAGGGGTGGTGGCTACACCTTC.

The V and J genes are TRBV11-3 and TRBJ1-1; D perhaps matches TRBD1 (5 bases). Trimming shortened V by 4 bases and J by 0 bases, and 15 bases separated the two germline ends. The CDR3 sequence is 16 residues long. Looked up from germline, CDR1 is SGHNT and CDR2 is YENEEA. The DNA for the CDR3 is TGTGCCAGCAGCTCGGGTCGGGGGGAGATGAACACTGAAGCTTTCTTT. This gives the protein CASSSGRGEMNTEAFF.

This clone was seen once. The J gene is TRBJ2-3, the V gene TRBV25-1; perhaps TRBD2 as D (6 bases). The germline gives CDR1 MGHDK, CDR2 SYGVNS. This CDR3 is built from 12 residues. V dropped 3 bases and J dropped 6 bases, with 7 bases sitting between them. In DNA form, the CDR3 reads TGTGCCAGCAGTGAGGAGGGTGATACGCAGTATTTT. This translates into CASSEEGDTQYF.

V and J are TRBV6-5 and TRBJ2-1; 12 bases are a match to TRBD2. V was pared by 2 bases and J by 10 bases, with 6 bases of the junction left unmatched. Germline V CDR1 and CDR2: MNHEY, SVGAGI. This CDR3 region has 15 residues. The CDR3: CASSYGLAGGLEQFF. The DNA for the CDR3 is TGTGCCAGCAGTTACGGGCTAGCGGGAGGGTTGGAGCAGTTCTTC.

This clone was detected a few times. The V call is TRBV7-9, the J call TRBJ1-6; TRBD1 matches 7 bases. CDR3 length equals 13 residues. Germline CDR1 reads SEHNR; CDR2 reads FQNEAQ (reference sequence). Losses at the gene ends were 5 bases for V and 19 bases for J; bases not matched to a gene: 14. The CDR3 bases are TGTGCCAGCAGCGATGGACAGGTCCTGAGATTTCACTTT. The encoded protein is CASSDGQVLRFHF. The whole variable domain, remainder taken from reference TRBV7-9 and TRBJ1-6, is DTGVSQNPRHKITKRGQNVTFRCDPISEHNRLYWYRQTLGQGPEFLTYFQNEAQLEKSRLLSDRFSAERPKGSFSTLEIQRTEQGDSAMYLCASSDGQVLRFHFGNGTRLTVT.

This chain links TRBV25-1 with TRBJ2-2; D is possibly TRBD1 (5 bases). Germline V gene data show CDR1 as MGHDK and CDR2 as SYGVNS. Trimming shortened V by 5 bases and J by 6 bases, and 10 bases separated the two germline ends. The CDR3 runs to 13 residues. The CDR3, as DNA: TGTGCCAGCAGTCCGGACATGCCCGGGGAGCTGTTTTTT. It codes for CASSPDMPGELFF. Based on the CDR3 plus reference TRBV25-1 and TRBJ2-2, the full variable domain is EADIYQTPRYLVIGTGKKITLECSQTMGHDKMYWYQQDPGMELHLIHYSYGVNSTEKGDLSSESTVSRIRTEHFPLTLESARPSHTSQYLCASSPDMPGELFFGEGSRLTVL.